The 2 T cell receptor beta chains reported below all come from one sample, sequenced in a study of response to subunit inactivated influenza vaccine. TCRdb independently ran MiXCR on the RT-PCR reads; one entry per CDR3 protein. The sample records 530,000 or so distinct CDR3 sequences, about an eighth being singletons. The sequencing used PBMCs from blood, collected on the day of vaccination. All receptors come from a man in his forties or fifties who received an inactivated influenza vaccine.

The V and J genes are TRBV7-2 and TRBJ2-5, with a tentative D call TRBD1 (6 bases). From germline, CDR1 is SGHTA and CDR2 FQGNSA. The CDR3 spans 12 residues. Trimming removed 5 bases at V and 6 bases at J, with 10 bases between. DNA of the CDR3: TGTGCCAGCAGCCCCCAGGGGCAGACCCAGTACTTC. This encodes CASSPQGQTQYF.

This clonotype came up a few times. The chain combines TRBV28 with TRBJ2-7; D is unresolved. CDR3 size: 13 residues. In germline, CDR1 is MDHEN, CDR2 SYDVKM. Trimming stripped 7 bases from V and 3 bases from J, with 13 bases between. The CDR3 coding sequence is TGTGCCAGCACCCCGAACTTGAGCTACGAGCAGTACTTC. Translating gives CASTPNLSYEQYF.